In this sample, the clone carrying this T cell receptor (beta chain) turned up a few times. Its antigen is undetermined. V lost 1 base, J lost 3 bases, and 13 bases lay in between. The CDR3 length is 15 residues. Germline CDR1 is MGHRA and CDR2 is YSYEKL. The data are from a study of beta chain features in type 1 diabetes. Study as a whole: On cell yields, gender and age, patients and healthy donors were similar.

Every isolated RNA sample was fully reverse transcribed, so sequencing captured expressed TCRB transcripts. Each sample of naive, central memory or regulatory T cells had, on average, roughly 3.5 million reads. Repertoires were generated with immunoSEQ multiplex PCR, while TCRdb's copy carries only in-frame clones and drops some. The sample lists more than 300,000 clones, over 8.5% occurring once. The study, taken as a whole, reports: At VDJ recombination sites, type 1 diabetes patients had fewer insertions and more deleted nucleotides. In every one of the four CD4+ subsets, TCRB CDR3s were moderately but significantly shorter in Type 1 diabetes patients. HLA effects on TCRB rearrangement stayed unresolved here.

The TCR originated in a man aged 25 to 40 with type 1 diabetes. Sequencing was done on a sample of central memory CD4+ T cells from blood. This chain joins TRBV4-1 and TRBJ2-7; D assignment may be TRBD1 or TRBD2 (5 bases each). The CDR3 nucleotides read TGCGCCAGCAGCCAAGGAGGGGCTGGTTACTACGAGCAGTACTTC. Translating it yields CASSQGGAGYYEQYF.